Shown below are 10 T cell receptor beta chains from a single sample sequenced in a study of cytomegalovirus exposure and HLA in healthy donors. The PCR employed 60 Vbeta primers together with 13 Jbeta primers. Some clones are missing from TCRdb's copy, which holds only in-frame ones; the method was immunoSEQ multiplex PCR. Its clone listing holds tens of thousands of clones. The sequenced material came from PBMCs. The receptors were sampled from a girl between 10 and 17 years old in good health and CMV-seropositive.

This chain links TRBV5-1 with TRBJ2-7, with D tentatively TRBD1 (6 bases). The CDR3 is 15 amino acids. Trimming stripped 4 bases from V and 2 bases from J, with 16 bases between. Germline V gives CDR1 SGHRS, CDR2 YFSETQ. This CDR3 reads CASSGREQGTYEQYF. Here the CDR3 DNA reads TGCGCCAGCAGCGGACGGGAACAGGGTACCTACGAGCAGTACTTC.

The CDR3 sequence is CASSFQQGINEKLFF. The CDR3 DNA follows: TGTGCCAGCAGCTTCCAACAGGGGATAAATGAAAAACTGTTTTTT. The chain has TRBV5-5 and TRBJ1-4, with 7 positions matching TRBD1. J lost 5 bases, V lost 2 bases, and 6 bases had no gene match. CDR1 is SGHKS and CDR2 is YYEKEE in the germline V gene (reference sequence). The CDR3 extends over 15 amino acids.

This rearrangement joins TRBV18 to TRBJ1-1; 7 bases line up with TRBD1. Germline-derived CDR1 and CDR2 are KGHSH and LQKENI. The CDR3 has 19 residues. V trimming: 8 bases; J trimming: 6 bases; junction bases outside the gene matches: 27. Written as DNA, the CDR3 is TGTGCCAGCAAAGGGGGAGCTGGGACAGCCGGACCAGTGGATGCTGAAGCTTTCTTT. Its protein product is CASKGGAGTAGPVDAEAFF.

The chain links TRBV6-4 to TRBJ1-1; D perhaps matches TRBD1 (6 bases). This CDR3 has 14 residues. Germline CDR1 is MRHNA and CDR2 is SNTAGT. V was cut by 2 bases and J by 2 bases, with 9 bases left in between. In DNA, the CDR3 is TGTGCCAGCAGTGACACGGACAGAAACACTGAAGCTTTCTTT. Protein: CASSDTDRNTEAFF.

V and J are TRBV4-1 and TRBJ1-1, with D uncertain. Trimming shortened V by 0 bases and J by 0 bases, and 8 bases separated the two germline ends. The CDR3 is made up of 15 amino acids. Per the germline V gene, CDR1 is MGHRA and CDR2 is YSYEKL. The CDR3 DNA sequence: TGCGCCAGCAGCCAAGAAGACACCCTGAACACTGAAGCTTTCTTT. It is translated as CASSQEDTLNTEAFF.

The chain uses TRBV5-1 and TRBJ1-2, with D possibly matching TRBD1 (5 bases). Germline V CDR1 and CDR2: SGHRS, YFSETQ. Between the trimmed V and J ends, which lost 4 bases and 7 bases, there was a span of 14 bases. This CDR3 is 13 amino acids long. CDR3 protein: CASSLEGVAGYTF. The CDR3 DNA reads TGCGCCAGCAGCCTAGAAGGGGTCGCTGGCTACACCTTC.

CDR3 sequence: CASRGAGQPYEQYF. DNA for the CDR3: TGTGCCAGCAGAGGGGCGGGGCAACCCTACGAGCAGTACTTC. This rearrangement joins TRBV6-1 to TRBJ2-7; D may be TRBD2 (6 bases). Germline assignment: CDR1 MNHNS and CDR2 SASEGT. V lost 6 bases to trimming and J lost 2 bases, with 14 bases between them. CDR3 length equals 14 residues.

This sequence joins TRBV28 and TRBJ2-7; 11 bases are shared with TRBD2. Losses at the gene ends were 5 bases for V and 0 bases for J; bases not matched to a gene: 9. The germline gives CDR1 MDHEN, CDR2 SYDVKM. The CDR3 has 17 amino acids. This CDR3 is CASSVSSGGPTSYEQYV. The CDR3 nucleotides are TGTGCCAGCAGTGTATCTAGCGGGGGGCCGACCTCCTACGAGCAGTACGTC.

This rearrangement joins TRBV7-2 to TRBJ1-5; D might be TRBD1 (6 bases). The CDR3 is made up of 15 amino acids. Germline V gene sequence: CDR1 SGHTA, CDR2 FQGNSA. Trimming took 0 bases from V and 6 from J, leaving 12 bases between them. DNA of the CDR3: TGTGCCAGCAGCTTAGCATGGGGGGGCGGTCAGCCCCAGCATTTT. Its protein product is CASSLAWGGGQPQHF. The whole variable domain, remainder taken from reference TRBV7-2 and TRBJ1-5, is GAGVSQSPSNKVTEKGKDVELRCDPISGHTALYWYRQSLGQGLEFLIYFQGNSAPDKSGLPSDRFSAERTGGSVSTLTIQRTQQEDSAVYLCASSLAWGGGQPQHFGDGTRLSIL.

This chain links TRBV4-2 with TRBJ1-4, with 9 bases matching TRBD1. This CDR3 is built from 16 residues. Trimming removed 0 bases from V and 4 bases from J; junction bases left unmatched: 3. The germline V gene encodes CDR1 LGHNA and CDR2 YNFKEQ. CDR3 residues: CASSQDQGQGNEKLFF. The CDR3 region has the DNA TGTGCCAGCAGCCAAGATCAGGGACAGGGTAATGAAAAACTGTTTTTT.